This TCR beta chain came from a study of T cell responses to AZD1222 COVID-19 vaccine. This clone has only one observation. Generated by immunoSEQ multiplex PCR, the TCRdb table keeps only in-frame clones and is missing some. Of about 100,000 clones listed, roughly nine tenths were seen once; the top ten hold 3% to 3.5%. The source is an adult in good health. The starting material was peripheral blood, obtained on day 0 of MenACWY control vaccination.

In DNA, the CDR3 is TGTGCCATTGCGACGGTGAGCTCCTACGAGCAGTACTTC. Translation gives CAIATVSSYEQYF. The chain is built from TRBV2 and TRBJ2-7; D gene ambiguous. The CDR3 runs to 13 residues. Deletions cut 10 bases from V and 0 bases from J, with 13 bases between. Germline assignment: CDR1 SNHLY and CDR2 FYNNEI.